This T cell receptor beta chain was profiled in a study of cytomegalovirus exposure and HLA in healthy donors. Amplification used 60 Vbeta primers and 13 Jbeta primers. Libraries were prepared by immunoSEQ multiplex PCR; TCRdb keeps only in-frame clonotypes and omits some of them. The sample includes about 230,000 clones, more than 85% of them seen just once. Germline assignment: CDR1 LNHDA and CDR2 SQIVND (reference sequence). This CDR3 is built from 15 residues. The trim removed 6 bases at V and 7 bases at J, leaving 9 bases unmatched. Sequencing was carried out using PBMCs. The chain combines TRBV19 with TRBJ2-1, with 10 bases fitting TRBD2. The clonotype comes from a woman aged 18-29 years in good health and CMV-seronegative. CDR3: CASSERGGPLNEQFF. The CDR3, as DNA: TGTGCCAGTAGCGAGCGGGGGGGCCCATTAAATGAGCAGTTCTTC.